This T cell receptor (beta chain) was sequenced in a study of cytomegalovirus exposure and HLA in healthy donors. Vbeta (60) and Jbeta (13) primers were used in the PCR. Sequencing was performed with immunoSEQ multiplex PCR; in TCRdb, only in-frame clones are kept and a portion is missing. The sample records 200,000 or so clones, roughly 76% being singletons. Notes on the study in general: CMV serostatus stood as the only immune exposure information on hand. In a later analysis, several top co-occurrence clusters appeared linked to parvovirus B19, influenza, CMV and Epstein-Barr virus.

This clone was counted many times. Its target is not known. The sample carries other DNA sequences with the same CDR3. The receptor's source is a woman aged 25 to 39 in good health and CMV-seropositive. Sequencing input: PBMCs.

CDR3 in DNA: TGTGCCAGCAGCCAAGGGCCTTTTAACACCGGGGAGCTGTTTTTT. It yields the protein CASSQGPFNTGELFF. This chain connects TRBV14 to TRBJ2-2; D remains ambiguous. CDR1 and CDR2 from the germline V gene are SGHDN and FVKESK. V lost 1 base and J lost 2, with 8 bases in between. The CDR3 consists of 15 residues.